These 19 T cell receptor beta chains were sequenced from one sample in a study of a mutant IDH1 vaccine in newly diagnosed glioma. Time point specified: week 23, last vaccination. With topical imiquimod, each dose of the vaccine consisted of 300 ug of mutant IDH1 20-mer peptide. Generated by immunoSEQ multiplex PCR, the TCRdb table keeps only in-frame clones and is missing some. The sample shows under 70,000 clones, approximately 80% of them seen only once. The antigens for these receptors are not known. This specimen consisted of PBMCs, obtained from a glioma patient whose treatment included an IDH1 peptide vaccine. Every receptor here comes from a man younger than 35 with glioma.

The rearrangement uses TRBV7-8 and TRBJ2-1, with 14 nucleotides matching TRBD2. V shed 5 bases, J shed 6 bases, and the junction held 3 bases outside the gene matches. This CDR3 region has 15 residues. Germline lookup yields CDR1 SGHVS and CDR2 FQNEAQ. CDR3 DNA sequence: TGTGCCAGCAGCCGCGGGACTAGCGGGAGCAATGAGCAGTTCTTC. Its protein product is CASSRGTSGSNEQFF.

This chain uses TRBV20-1 with TRBJ2-1; unclear D gene. Germline V gene data show CDR1 as DFQATT and CDR2 as SNEGSKA (reference sequence). Trimming cost V 6 bases and J 7 bases, with 7 bases left between them. The CDR3 has 10 residues. The CDR3 sequence is CSAQRNEQFF. CDR3 nucleotide sequence: TGCAGTGCCCAGAGGAATGAGCAGTTCTTC.

This chain joins TRBV7-2 and TRBJ1-5; no firm D call. Germline values: CDR1 SGHTA, CDR2 FQGNSA. Trimming stripped 1 base from V and 2 bases from J, with 15 bases between. The CDR3 has 17 residues. DNA of the CDR3: TGTGCCAGCAGCTTAGGGGATATGGCTTTCGGCAATCAGCCCCAGCATTTT. Its protein product is CASSLGDMAFGNQPQHF. Full variable domain (outside the CDR3, taken from reference TRBV7-2 and TRBJ1-5): GAGVSQSPSNKVTEKGKDVELRCDPISGHTALYWYRQSLGQGLEFLIYFQGNSAPDKSGLPSDRFSAERTGGSVSTLTIQRTQQEDSAVYLCASSLGDMAFGNQPQHFGDGTRLSIL.

This chain connects TRBV28 to TRBJ2-1; 8 bases fit TRBD2. The V gene end was trimmed by 5 bases and the J gene end by 8 bases; junction bases not matched to a gene: 14. CDR1 is MDHEN and CDR2 is SYDVKM in the germline V gene. The CDR3 is made up of 16 amino acids. CDR3 protein: CASSLYSGTRAYEQFF. The DNA for the CDR3 is TGTGCCAGCAGTCTCTACTCCGGGACTAGAGCATATGAGCAGTTCTTC.

This clone was recorded once. This chain links TRBV7-9 with TRBJ2-3, with D maybe TRBD2 (5 bases). The CDR3 is 12 residues long. Per the germline V gene, CDR1 is SEHNR and CDR2 is FQNEAQ (reference sequence). The V gene lost 4 bases and the J gene lost 4 bases, with 6 bases spanning the gap. The CDR3 loop is CASSYGADTQYF. The CDR3 DNA reads TGTGCCAGCAGCTACGGGGCAGATACGCAGTATTTT.

The chain links TRBV5-4 to TRBJ2-5; TRBD1 is a possible D gene (6 bases). The ends were cut back, 4 bases at V and 5 bases at J, with 15 bases in the middle. This CDR3 has 14 amino acids. Germline V gives CDR1 SGHNT, CDR2 YYREEE (reference sequence). The CDR3 DNA is TGTGCCAGCAGCCTACGACAGGCCAGGGAGACCCAGTACTTC. Translation gives CASSLRQARETQYF. The full variable domain, rest sourced from reference TRBV5-4 and TRBJ2-5, is ETGVTQSPTHLIKTRGQQVTLRCSSQSGHNTVSWYQQALGQGPQFIFQYYREEENGRGNFPPRFSGLQFPNYSSELNVNALELDDSALYLCASSLRQARETQYFGPGTRLLVL.

The chain joins TRBV23-1 to TRBJ1-5, with 9 nucleotides matching TRBD1. TRBV23-1 is an ORF, and what it does is uncertain. The V segment lost 7 bases and the J segment 3 bases; nucleotides outside the gene matches: 7. The CDR3 is 15 amino acids. CDR3 protein: CASIPRDRVNQPQHF. CDR3 bases: TGCGCCAGCATCCCCCGGGACAGGGTCAATCAGCCCCAGCATTTT.

The chain employs TRBV11-2 and TRBJ1-5; 7 nucleotides match TRBD1. The V gene end was trimmed by 1 base and the J gene end by 7 bases; junction bases not matched to a gene: 7. From germline, CDR1 is SGHAT and CDR2 FQNNGV. The CDR3 is 15 residues long. The CDR3 DNA is TGTGCCAGCAGCTTAGGCCCAGGGGGGGGCCAGCCCCAGCATTTT. Its protein is CASSLGPGGGQPQHF. Full variable domain (remainder filled in from reference TRBV11-2 and TRBJ1-5): EAGVAQSPRYKIIEKRQSVAFWCNPISGHATLYWYQQILGQGPKLLIQFQNNGVVDDSQLPKDRFSAERLKGVDSTLKIQPAKLEDSAVYLCASSLGPGGGQPQHFGDGTRLSIL.

This sequence joins TRBV4-2 and TRBJ1-2, with D possibly matching TRBD1 (6 bases). Germline V gene sequence: CDR1 LGHNA, CDR2 YNFKEQ. The CDR3 consists of 15 residues. V gave up 2 bases and J gave up 2 bases, with 12 bases separating them. In nucleotides, the CDR3 is TGTGCCAGCAGCCAATTACAGGGACCCAACTATGGCTACACCTTC. Its protein is CASSQLQGPNYGYTF.

The genes are TRBV6-5 and TRBJ1-2; D gene ambiguous. V lost 5 bases and J 8 bases, leaving 15 bases between the germline ends. There are 13 residues in the CDR3. Germline V gene sequence: CDR1 MNHEY, CDR2 SVGAGI. The CDR3 DNA follows: TGTGCCAGCAGTAGATCGGAGCTCTCGGGCTACACCTTC. This encodes CASSRSELSGYTF.

The genes are TRBV29-1 and TRBJ2-2, with D tentatively TRBD2 (5 bases). Trimming took off 5 bases at V and 4 bases at J, with 11 bases between the two ends. The CDR3 is 13 amino acids. Germline V lookup: CDR1 SQVTM, CDR2 ANQGSEA. Here the CDR3 DNA reads TGCAGCGTTCAATTGGGGAGCACCGGGGAGCTGTTTTTT. Its translation is CSVQLGSTGELFF.

This chain links TRBV5-5 with TRBJ1-4; D remains unclear. V lost 1 base and J lost 2, with 12 bases in between. This CDR3 is 16 amino acids long. Germline assignment: CDR1 SGHKS and CDR2 YYEKEE (reference sequence). The CDR3 nucleotides read TGTGCCAGCAGCTTGAATTGGAGGGCTACTAATGAAAAACTGTTTTTT. It is translated as CASSLNWRATNEKLFF.

This chain links TRBV28 with TRBJ1-1; the match to TRBD1 covers 11 bases. The J segment lost 5 bases and the V segment lost 2 bases, leaving 4 bases of the junction unmatched. The length of the CDR3 is 15 residues. Germline V CDR1 and CDR2: MDHEN, SYDVKM. The CDR3 spells CASSLLGTGGTEAFF. Here the CDR3 DNA reads TGTGCCAGCAGTTTACTTGGGACAGGGGGGACTGAAGCTTTCTTT.

The chain recombines TRBV5-1 with TRBJ2-3; no definite D call. Germline V CDR1 and CDR2: SGHRS, YFSETQ. The V gene lost 4 bases and the J gene lost 3 bases, with 9 bases spanning the gap. The CDR3 extends over 13 amino acids. CDR3 residues: CASSGIRTDTQYF. The CDR3 bases are TGCGCCAGCAGCGGCATAAGGACAGATACGCAGTATTTT.

This clone came up once. The chain joins TRBV25-1 to TRBJ2-2; the match to TRBD1 covers 7 bases. J was trimmed by 6 bases and V by 3 bases; bases with no gene match: 13. The CDR3 spans 17 residues. CDR1 is MGHDK and CDR2 is SYGVNS in the germline V gene. Here the CDR3 reads CASSDGQEIRWPGELFF. CDR3 sequence (DNA): TGTGCCAGCAGTGATGGACAGGAGATACGTTGGCCCGGGGAGCTGTTTTTT. The complete variable domain, with remaining parts taken from reference TRBV25-1 and TRBJ2-2, reads EADIYQTPRYLVIGTGKKITLECSQTMGHDKMYWYQQDPGMELHLIHYSYGVNSTEKGDLSSESTVSRIRTEHFPLTLESARPSHTSQYLCASSDGQEIRWPGELFFGEGSRLTVL.

This chain links TRBV5-6 with TRBJ1-1; D not resolved. The CDR3 is 15 amino acids. Trimming shortened V by 4 bases and J by 0 bases, and 13 bases separated the two germline ends. CDR1 is SGHDT and CDR2 is YYEEEE in the germline V gene. CDR3 nucleotides: TGTGCCAGCAGCGTCGGGAGAAACATGAACACTGAAGCTTTCTTT. This gives the protein CASSVGRNMNTEAFF.

The V call is TRBV28, the J call TRBJ1-1, with unresolved D. CDR1 and CDR2 from the germline V gene are MDHEN and SYDVKM. V was cut by 3 bases and J by 11 bases, with 10 bases left in between. The CDR3 has 11 amino acids. CDR3 nucleotides: TGTGCCAGCAGTTTGGGGTCTGGGGCTTTCTTT. As protein: CASSLGSGAFF.

The chain has TRBV9 and TRBJ2-2, with TRBD2 as a possible D gene (6 bases). Trimming stripped 0 bases from V and 0 bases from J, with 9 bases between. This CDR3 is built from 16 residues. Germline loops: CDR1 SGDLS, CDR2 YYNGEE. This CDR3 reads CASSVGAGSNTGELFF. The CDR3 DNA sequence: TGTGCCAGCAGCGTAGGAGCGGGCTCGAACACCGGGGAGCTGTTTTTT.

This chain joins TRBV5-1 and TRBJ1-4, with TRBD1 as a possible D gene (5 bases). The V and J ends lost 0 bases and 2 bases respectively, with 8 bases between them. The CDR3 is 15 residues long. Germline V gene data show CDR1 as SGHRS and CDR2 as YFSETQ. As DNA, the CDR3 is TGCGCCAGCAGCTTGGATAGGGGCACTAATGAAAAACTGTTTTTT. It codes for CASSLDRGTNEKLFF.